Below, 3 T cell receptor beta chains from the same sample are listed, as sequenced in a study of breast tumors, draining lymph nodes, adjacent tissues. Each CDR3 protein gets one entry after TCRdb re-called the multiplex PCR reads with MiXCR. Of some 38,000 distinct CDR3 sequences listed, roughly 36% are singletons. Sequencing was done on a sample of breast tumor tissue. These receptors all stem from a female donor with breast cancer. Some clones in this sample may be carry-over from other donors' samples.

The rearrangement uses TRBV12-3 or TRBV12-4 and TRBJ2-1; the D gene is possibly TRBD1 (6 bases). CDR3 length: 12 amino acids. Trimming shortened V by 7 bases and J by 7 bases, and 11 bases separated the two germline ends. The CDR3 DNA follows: TGTGCCAGCACCTACAGGGATAATGAGCAGTTCTTC. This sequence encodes CASTYRDNEQFF.

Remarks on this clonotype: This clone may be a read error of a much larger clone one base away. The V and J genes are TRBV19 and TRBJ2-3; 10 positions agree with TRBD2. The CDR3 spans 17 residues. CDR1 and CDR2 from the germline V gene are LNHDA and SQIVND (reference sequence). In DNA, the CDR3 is TGTGCCAGTAGTATGGGGGCAGCGGGAGGGCCTACAGAGACGCAGTATTTT. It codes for CASSMGAAGGPTETQYF.

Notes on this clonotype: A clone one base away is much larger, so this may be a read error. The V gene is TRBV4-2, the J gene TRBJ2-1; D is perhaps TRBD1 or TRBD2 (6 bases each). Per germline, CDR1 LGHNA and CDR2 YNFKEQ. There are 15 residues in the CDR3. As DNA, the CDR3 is TGTGCCAGCGGCCAAGGGGGGCCCGGGACTTCCGAGCAGTTCTTC. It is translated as CASGQGGPGTSEQFF.